The 10 T cell receptor beta chains in this list originate from one sample, sequenced in a study of blood T cell repertoires in COVID-19 (dated by TCRdb to the early 2020s). Library preparation employed the immunoSEQ multiplex PCR assay. The table comes from immuneACCESS by way of TCRdb, which keeps in-frame sequences with V and J called. Part of the clones is missing from these tables; in studies checked, under half for an unresolved V gene and the rest for unknown reasons. Present in this sample are roughly 33,000 clones, about 89% of which were seen just once. The ten largest account for around 10% of the sample. Material: peripheral blood. The receptors originated from an elderly man with active COVID-19.

The chain uses TRBV15 and TRBJ2-1, with 7 positions matching TRBD2. Germline lookup yields CDR1 LNHNV and CDR2 YYDKDF (reference sequence). Unmatched junction bases numbered 7, after V lost 0 bases and J lost 14 bases. The CDR3 covers 13 residues. The CDR3 spells CATSRDRERDEFF. The DNA of the CDR3 is TGTGCCACCAGCAGAGATCGGGAGCGGGACGAGTTCTTC. Using reference TRBV15 and TRBJ2-1 for the parts outside the CDR3, the full variable domain is DAMVIQNPRYQVTQFGKPVTLSCSQTLNHNVMYWYQQKSSQAPKLLFHYYDKDFNNEADTPDNFQSRRPNTSFCFLDIRSPGLGDTAMYLCATSRDRERDEFFGPGTRLTVL.

A single count supports this clone. The chain employs TRBV6-6 and TRBJ2-7; 8 bases map to TRBD2. The CDR3 runs to 14 residues. V trimming: 2 bases; J trimming: 3 bases; junction bases outside the gene matches: 3. The germline CDR1 and CDR2 sequences are MNHNY and SVGAGI (reference sequence). This CDR3 is CASSYLAGGYEQYF. CDR3 in DNA: TGTGCCAGCAGTTACCTAGCGGGTGGCTACGAGCAGTACTTC.

This clone was found once. The chain carries TRBV5-6 and TRBJ2-2; the D gene is possibly TRBD1 (5 bases). V was cut by 1 base and J by 2 bases, with 12 bases left in between. Germline loops: CDR1 SGHDT, CDR2 YYEEEE. The CDR3 has 16 residues. The CDR3 sequence: CASSLSQDGNTGELFF. CDR3 bases: TGTGCCAGCAGCTTGTCACAGGACGGTAACACCGGGGAGCTGTTTTTT.

The V call is TRBV24-1, the J call TRBJ2-2; TRBD1 agrees at 10 bases. Looked up from germline, CDR1 is KGHDR and CDR2 is SFDVKD. V was clipped by 5 bases and J by 5 bases; unmatched bases: 7. This CDR3 region has 16 residues. CDR3: CATSVLGGQGTGELFF. Here the CDR3 DNA reads TGTGCCACCAGTGTACTGGGGGGACAGGGGACCGGGGAGCTGTTTTTT.

This chain joins TRBV3-1 (or the pseudogene TRBV3-2) and TRBJ2-1; a possible D gene is TRBD1 (5 bases). Trimming cost V 1 base and J 5 bases, with 12 bases left between them. This CDR3 region has 15 residues. Germline V gives CDR1 LGHDT, CDR2 YNNKEL (reference sequence). CDR3 region: CASSQVYRKNNEQFF. CDR3 DNA sequence: TGTGCCAGCAGCCAAGTTTACAGGAAGAACAATGAGCAGTTCTTC.

The rearrangement uses TRBV6-2 or TRBV6-3 and TRBJ1-1, with a weak D call TRBD1 (5 bases). Germline V gene lookup returns CDR1 MNHEY and CDR2 SVGEGT. Trimming removed 2 bases at V and 0 bases at J, with 13 bases between. The CDR3 is 16 amino acids. The CDR3 protein is CASSYVSTEMNTEAFF. The CDR3 nucleotides read TGTGCCAGCAGTTACGTTTCGACAGAGATGAACACTGAAGCTTTCTTT.

J is TRBJ2-2 and V is TRBV2, with 9 bases that match TRBD2. This CDR3 has 16 residues. Germline CDR1 is SNHLY and CDR2 is FYNNEI. V trimming: 6 bases; J trimming: 7 bases; junction bases outside the gene matches: 12. CDR3: CASRLGGVAGVGELFF. In DNA form, the CDR3 reads TGTGCCAGCAGACTAGGGGGAGTAGCGGGAGTCGGGGAGCTGTTTTTT.

A note on this clone: This sample also contains other DNA sequences that code for the same CDR3. The V gene is TRBV4-1, the J gene TRBJ1-5; TRBD1 matches at 10 bases. V was clipped by 6 bases and J by 2 bases; unmatched bases: 4. The CDR3 consists of 15 residues. From germline, CDR1 is MGHRA and CDR2 YSYEKL. The CDR3 region is CASSRTGGGNQPQHF. CDR3 bases: TGCGCCAGCAGTCGGACAGGGGGTGGCAATCAGCCCCAGCATTTT.

The chain links TRBV19 to TRBJ2-3, with 9 bases aligning to TRBD1. Germline V lookup: CDR1 LNHDA, CDR2 SQIVND (reference sequence). This CDR3 spans 17 amino acids. Trimming removed 5 bases from V and 3 bases from J; junction bases left unmatched: 12. CDR3: CASSRGTGLSPTDTQYF. The CDR3 DNA sequence: TGTGCCAGTAGTCGCGGGACAGGGTTGAGTCCAACAGATACGCAGTATTTT.

The CDR3 is CASSSGHYNEQFF. The CDR3 DNA reads TGTGCCAGCAGCTCCGGACACTACAATGAGCAGTTCTTC. The rearrangement links TRBV5-4 to TRBJ2-1; possible D gene TRBD1, 5 bases. The V gene's germline CDR1 is SGHNT and CDR2 YYREEE (reference sequence). V dropped 3 bases and J dropped 3 bases, with 7 bases sitting between them. The CDR3 runs 13 residues.